Below, 10 T cell receptor beta chains from the same sample are listed, as sequenced in a study of PD-L1 blockade in urothelial cancer. Assay used: immunoSEQ multiplex PCR; TCRdb lists only in-frame clones, some missing. The sample shows about 130,000 clones, roughly 86% of them seen only once. The time point: peripheral blood 6 weeks after treatment start. The specimen comprised PBMCs, sampled around atezolizumab (anti-PD-L1) treatment. The source is a man over 45 with urothelial cancer.

This chain connects TRBV18 to TRBJ2-7; tentatively, D is TRBD2 (6 bases). With 1 base removed from V and 5 bases from J, the gap between germline ends came to 12 bases. CDR3 length equals 14 residues. Per the germline V gene, CDR1 is KGHSH and CDR2 is LQKENI. DNA of the CDR3: TGTGCCAGCTCACCACTAAGGGACTCAAACGAGCAGTACTTC. Its translation: CASSPLRDSNEQYF.

The V gene is TRBV6-6, the J gene TRBJ2-3; TRBD2 matches at 7 bases. Germline V gene data show CDR1 as MNHNY and CDR2 as SVGAGI (reference sequence). The CDR3 has 13 amino acids. V shed 7 bases and J 15 bases; nucleotides not matched to a gene: 16. The CDR3 region is CASTSTAGALTYF. Here the CDR3 DNA reads TGTGCCAGCACTTCTACCGCGGGAGCACTTACATATTTT.

The chain has TRBV27 and TRBJ1-6, with TRBD1 matching over 10 bases. V shed 8 bases, J shed 7 bases, and the junction held 5 bases outside the gene matches. This CDR3 spans 14 amino acids. CDR1 and CDR2 (germline): MNHEY, SMNVEV (reference sequence). Here the CDR3 DNA reads TGTGCCAGCCGATTGGGACAGGGGAATTCACCCCTCCACTTT. Amino acid sequence: CASRLGQGNSPLHF.

V gene TRBV6-5 combines with J gene TRBJ1-2; no clear D. CDR3 length equals 13 residues. Germline V gene sequence: CDR1 MNHEY, CDR2 SVGAGI. Between the trimmed V and J ends, which lost 2 bases and 3 bases, there was a span of 7 bases. The CDR3 DNA reads as TGTGCCAGCAGTTACGGCGGCTACTATGGCTACACCTTC. It encodes CASSYGGYYGYTF.

This clone came up once. This rearrangement joins TRBV5-1 to TRBJ2-3; 7 positions agree with TRBD1. Germline CDR1 and CDR2: SGHRS and YFSETQ. V was pared by 4 bases and J by 4 bases, with 6 bases of the junction left unmatched. This CDR3 has 14 residues. The chain's CDR3 is CASSVTGSPDTQYF. CDR3 in DNA: TGCGCCAGCAGCGTGACAGGGTCCCCAGATACGCAGTATTTT.

The DNA for the CDR3 is TGTGCCAGCAGCTTGATAGCGGGAATCGACAATGAGCAGTTCTTC. Its protein product is CASSLIAGIDNEQFF. This chain links TRBV7-2 with TRBJ2-1; 8 bases match TRBD2. V was clipped by 3 bases and J by 5 bases; unmatched bases: 6. The germline V gene has CDR1 SGHTA and CDR2 FQGNSA. There are 15 residues in the CDR3.

The chain links TRBV19 to TRBJ2-7; D gene ambiguous. This CDR3 is 16 amino acids long. Trimming removed 1 base from V and 0 bases from J, with 13 bases in between. Germline V gene lookup returns CDR1 LNHDA and CDR2 SQIVND (reference sequence). This chain's CDR3 is CASSIAASSGSYEQYF. CDR3 DNA sequence: TGTGCCAGTAGTATAGCTGCATCTTCGGGCTCCTACGAGCAGTACTTC.

The chain links TRBV5-8 to TRBJ2-7, with 8 bases lining up with TRBD1. CDR1 SGHTS and CDR2 YDEGEE come from the germline V gene. V shed 3 bases and J 9 bases; nucleotides not matched to a gene: 11. The CDR3 is 14 residues long. The CDR3 loop is CASSSSGTGARQYF. CDR3 sequence (DNA): TGTGCCAGCAGCTCCTCCGGGACAGGCGCTAGGCAGTACTTC.

This clone was seen only a few times. The chain joins TRBV11-3 to TRBJ2-1; D unresolved. V dropped 4 bases and J dropped 8 bases, with 12 bases sitting between them. The CDR3 is made up of 13 amino acids. Germline assignment: CDR1 SGHNT and CDR2 YENEEA. The CDR3 loop is CASSSELVDEQFF. For the CDR3, the DNA is TGTGCCAGCAGCTCCGAATTGGTAGATGAGCAGTTCTTC.

This rearrangement joins TRBV15 to TRBJ2-5; the match to TRBD2 covers 10 bases. V lost 0 bases and J lost 5; bases outside the gene matches: 3. CDR1 and CDR2 (germline): LNHNV, YYDKDF (reference sequence). This CDR3 spans 15 amino acids. CDR3 sequence (DNA): TGTGCCACCAGCAGAGATCCTAGCGGGAGTGAGACCCAGTACTTC. It codes for CATSRDPSGSETQYF.